The 20 T cell receptor beta chains below come from one sample, sequenced in a study of monozygotic twins with inflammatory bowel disease. TCRdb processed the 5' RACE reads again and assigns one entry to each CDR3 protein, with no DNA. In all, the sample yields about 160,000 distinct CDR3 sequences. What was sequenced was blood. The receptor set was obtained from a human donor with ulcerative colitis or Crohn's disease, or a healthy co-twin of an affected twin (not recorded which).

V is TRBV28 and J is TRBJ2-7; TCRdb reports TRBD2, a call that lacks DNA to check it against. The CDR3 has 17 residues. The germline gives CDR1 MDHEN, CDR2 SYDVKM. The CDR3 is CASSLYQTSGEFYEQYF.

V is TRBV19 and J is TRBJ2-6; the D call of TRBD1 rests on TCRdb alone, since no DNA is present to check it. The germline CDR1 and CDR2 sequences are LNHDA and SQIVND (reference sequence). The CDR3 runs 18 residues. CDR3 sequence: CASSIRQGETSGANVLTF.

The chain is built from TRBV2 and TRBJ2-7; no DNA is available, so the TRBD1 call from TCRdb remains unchecked. The CDR3 consists of 13 residues. Germline CDR1 is SNHLY and CDR2 is FYNNEI. The CDR3 is CARNRDNSYEQYF.

V and J are TRBV27 and TRBJ2-2; TCRdb's D gene call, TRBD1, goes unchecked for lack of DNA. The CDR3 runs to 17 residues. Per germline, CDR1 MNHEY and CDR2 SMNVEV (reference sequence). CDR3 protein: CASSSRSPGHLGGELFF.

V and J are TRBV5-1 and TRBJ2-1; TCRdb names TRBD1, which stays unverified in the absence of DNA. Germline V lookup: CDR1 SGHRS, CDR2 YFSETQ. The CDR3 runs 14 residues. The CDR3 reads CASSYGRTDNEQFF.

The chain links TRBV12-3 or TRBV12-4 to TRBJ2-7; there is no DNA to check the TCRdb D call of TRBD2. The CDR3 loop spans 17 amino acids. The chain's CDR3 is CASSLTPGLAAGYEQYF.

CDR3 amino acids: CASSLEGRSPLHF. This sequence joins TRBV7-9 and TRBJ1-6; with no DNA, the TCRdb D assignment of TRBD1 cannot be verified. The CDR3 covers 13 residues. Germline CDR1 is SEHNR and CDR2 is FQNEAQ (reference sequence).

The chain couples TRBV27 to TRBJ2-2; TCRdb reports TRBD1, a call that lacks DNA to check it against. CDR1 is MNHEY and CDR2 is SMNVEV in the germline V gene (reference sequence). This CDR3 spans 15 amino acids. The CDR3 spells CASSPTGRGHGELVF.

The chain recombines TRBV20-1 with TRBJ2-3; TCRdb indicates TRBD1, and absent DNA this call remains unverified. The CDR3 has 15 amino acids. Germline CDR1 reads DFQATT; CDR2 reads SNEGSKA (reference sequence). CDR3 region: CSAESRLSATDTQYF.

The CDR3 here is CAISEVDEQFF. This rearrangement joins TRBV6-1 to TRBJ2-1. Germline assignment: CDR1 MNHNS and CDR2 SASEGT. CDR3 size: 11 residues.

The chain carries TRBV20-1 and TRBJ2-1; TCRdb lists TRBD2, though no DNA is available to test this call. The CDR3 loop spans 15 amino acids. Germline V gene sequence: CDR1 DFQATT, CDR2 SNEGSKA (reference sequence). The CDR3 spells CSASSSGVLYNEQFF.

CDR3: CAWEGGYRTDTQYF. The genes are TRBV6-1 and TRBJ2-3; TCRdb's D call, TRBD2, is unchecked because there is no DNA. The germline CDR1 and CDR2 sequences are MNHNS and SASEGT. This CDR3 region has 14 residues.

V is TRBV3-1 and J is TRBJ1-2; TCRdb's D gene call, TRBD1, goes unchecked for lack of DNA. Germline-derived CDR1 and CDR2 are LGHDT and YNNKEL (reference sequence). The CDR3 has 16 residues. The CDR3 loop is CASSQEWSTGTYGYTF.

This chain links TRBV18 with TRBJ1-4. Germline assignment: CDR1 KGHSH and CDR2 LQKENI. The CDR3 spans 15 residues. The CDR3 is CASSPVGLGNEKLFF.

This sequence joins TRBV19 and TRBJ1-2; TCRdb gives TRBD1 as the D gene, but with no DNA this cannot be confirmed. CDR1 is LNHDA and CDR2 is SQIVND in the germline V gene (reference sequence). CDR3 length equals 17 residues. The CDR3 loop is CASSPPAGQGAFYGYTF.

The chain uses TRBV19 and TRBJ2-7; as DNA is missing, the TRBD1 call by TCRdb cannot be tested. CDR1 is LNHDA and CDR2 is SQIVND in the germline V gene (reference sequence). This CDR3 has 13 amino acids. Here the CDR3 reads CASTGTYSYEQYF.

The CDR3 protein is CAISESGRQFF. This rearrangement joins TRBV10-3 to TRBJ2-1. Germline V gene sequence: CDR1 ENHRY, CDR2 SYGVKD. The CDR3 is 11 residues long.

The chain carries TRBV6-5 and TRBJ1-4; TCRdb's D call of TRBD1 is untestable without DNA. This CDR3 has 15 amino acids. CDR1 MNHEY and CDR2 SVGAGI come from the germline V gene. CDR3 in amino acids: CASSYTWGGDEKLFF.

This chain uses TRBV10-3 with TRBJ1-4; TCRdb outputs TRBD1, but without DNA this stays unchecked. The CDR3 has 18 residues. CDR1 and CDR2 from the germline V gene are ENHRY and SYGVKD. The CDR3 here is CATLPPPGQGRANEKLFF.

The chain uses TRBV4-3 and TRBJ2-3. This CDR3 spans 13 amino acids. Looked up from germline, CDR1 is LGHNA and CDR2 is YSLEER. The CDR3 protein is CASSQVSLDTQYF.